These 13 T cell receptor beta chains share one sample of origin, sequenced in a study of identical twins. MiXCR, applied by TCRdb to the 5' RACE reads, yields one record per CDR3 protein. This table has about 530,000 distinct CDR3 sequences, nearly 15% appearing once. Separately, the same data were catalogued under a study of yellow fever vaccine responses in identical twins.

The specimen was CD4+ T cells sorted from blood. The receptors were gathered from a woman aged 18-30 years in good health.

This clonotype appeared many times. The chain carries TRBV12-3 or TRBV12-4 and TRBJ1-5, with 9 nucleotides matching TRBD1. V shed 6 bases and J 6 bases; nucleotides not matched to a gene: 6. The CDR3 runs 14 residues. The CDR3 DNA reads TGTGCCAGCAGATCGGGACAGGGAAGTCAGCCCCAGCATTTT. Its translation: CASRSGQGSQPQHF.

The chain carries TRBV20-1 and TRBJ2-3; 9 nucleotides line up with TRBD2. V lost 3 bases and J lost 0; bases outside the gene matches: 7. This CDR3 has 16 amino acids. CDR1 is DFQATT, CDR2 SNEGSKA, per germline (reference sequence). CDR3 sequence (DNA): TGCAGTGCTAGCCCTAGCGGGATCGTTAGCACAGATACGCAGTATTTT. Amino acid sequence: CSASPSGIVSTDTQYF.

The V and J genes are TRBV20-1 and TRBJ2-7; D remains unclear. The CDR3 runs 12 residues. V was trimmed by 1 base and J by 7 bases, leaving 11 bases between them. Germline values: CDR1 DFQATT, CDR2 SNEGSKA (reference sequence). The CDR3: CSARVSSFEQYF. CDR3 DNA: TGCAGTGCTAGAGTTTCGAGTTTTGAGCAGTACTTC.

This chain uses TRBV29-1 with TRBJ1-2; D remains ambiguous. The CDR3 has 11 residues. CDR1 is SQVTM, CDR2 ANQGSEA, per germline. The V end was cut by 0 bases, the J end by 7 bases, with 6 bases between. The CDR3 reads CSVEDSTGYTF. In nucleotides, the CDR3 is TGCAGCGTTGAAGATTCCACTGGCTACACCTTC.

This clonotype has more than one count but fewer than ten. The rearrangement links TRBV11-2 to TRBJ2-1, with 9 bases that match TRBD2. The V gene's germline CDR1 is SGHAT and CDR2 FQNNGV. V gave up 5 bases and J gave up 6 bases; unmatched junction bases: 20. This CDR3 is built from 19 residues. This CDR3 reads CASSRRRGSASGVFNEQFF. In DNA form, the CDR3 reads TGTGCCAGCAGCCGCAGGAGGGGGTCGGCTAGCGGGGTTTTCAATGAGCAGTTCTTC. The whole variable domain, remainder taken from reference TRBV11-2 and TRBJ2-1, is EAGVAQSPRYKIIEKRQSVAFWCNPISGHATLYWYQQILGQGPKLLIQFQNNGVVDDSQLPKDRFSAERLKGVDSTLKIQPAKLEDSAVYLCASSRRRGSASGVFNEQFFGPGTRLTVL.

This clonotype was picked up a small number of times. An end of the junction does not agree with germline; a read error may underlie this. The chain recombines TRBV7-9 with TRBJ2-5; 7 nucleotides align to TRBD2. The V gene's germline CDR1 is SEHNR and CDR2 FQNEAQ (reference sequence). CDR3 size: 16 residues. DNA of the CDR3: TGTGCCAGCAGCTTAGCGTTCCAGCTATTGCGGGAGACCCAGTACTTT. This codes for CASSLAFQLLRETQYF.

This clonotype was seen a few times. The CDR3 nucleotides are TGCAGTGCAGTCGTCGGGGGGAGTGCGGCCGGGGAGCTGTTTTTT. Translation gives CSAVVGGSAAGELFF. This chain connects TRBV20-1 to TRBJ2-2; 7 bases map to TRBD2. The germline V gene has CDR1 DFQATT and CDR2 SNEGSKA (reference sequence). This CDR3 is built from 15 residues. J lost 6 bases, V lost 6 bases, and 13 bases had no gene match.

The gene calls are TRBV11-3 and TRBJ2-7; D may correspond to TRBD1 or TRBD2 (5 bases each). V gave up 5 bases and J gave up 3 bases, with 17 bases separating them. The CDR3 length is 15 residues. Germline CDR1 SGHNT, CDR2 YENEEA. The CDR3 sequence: CASSPRTGTLYEQYF. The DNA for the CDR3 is TGTGCCAGCAGCCCACGAACCGGGACCCTCTACGAGCAGTACTTC.

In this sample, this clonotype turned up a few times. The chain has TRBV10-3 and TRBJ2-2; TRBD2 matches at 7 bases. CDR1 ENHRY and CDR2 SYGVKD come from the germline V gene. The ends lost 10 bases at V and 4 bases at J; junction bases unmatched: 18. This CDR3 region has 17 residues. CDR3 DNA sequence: TGTGCCACCTCGGCCGGGGGAGGGAGTTTGAGCACCGGGGAGCTGTTTTTT. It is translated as CATSAGGGSLSTGELFF.

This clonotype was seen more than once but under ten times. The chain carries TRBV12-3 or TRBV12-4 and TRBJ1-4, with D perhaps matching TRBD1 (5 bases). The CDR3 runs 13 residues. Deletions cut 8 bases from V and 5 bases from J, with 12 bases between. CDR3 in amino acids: CASGGRNNEKLFF. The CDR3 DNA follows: TGTGCCAGCGGGGGACGGAACAATGAAAAACTGTTTTTT.

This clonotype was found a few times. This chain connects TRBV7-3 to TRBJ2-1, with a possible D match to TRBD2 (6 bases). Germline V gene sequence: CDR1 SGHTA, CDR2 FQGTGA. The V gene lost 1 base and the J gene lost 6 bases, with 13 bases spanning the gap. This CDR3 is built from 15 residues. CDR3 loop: CASSLIALGGNEQFF. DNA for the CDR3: TGTGCCAGCAGCTTAATTGCCTTGGGGGGCAATGAGCAGTTCTTC.

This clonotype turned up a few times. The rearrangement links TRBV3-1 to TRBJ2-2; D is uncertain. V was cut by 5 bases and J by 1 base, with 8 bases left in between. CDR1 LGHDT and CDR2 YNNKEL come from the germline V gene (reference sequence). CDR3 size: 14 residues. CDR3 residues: CASSYQQNTGELFF. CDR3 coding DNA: TGTGCCAGCAGCTATCAACAGAACACCGGGGAGCTGTTTTTT.

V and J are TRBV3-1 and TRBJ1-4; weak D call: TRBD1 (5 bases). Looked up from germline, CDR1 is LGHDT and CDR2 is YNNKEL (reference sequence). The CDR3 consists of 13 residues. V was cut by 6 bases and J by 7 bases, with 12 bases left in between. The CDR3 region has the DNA TGTGCCAGCAGACACGGGGGTGGTGAAAAACTGTTTTTT. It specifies CASRHGGGEKLFF. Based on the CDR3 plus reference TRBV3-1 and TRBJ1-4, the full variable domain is DTAVSQTPKYLVTQMGNDKSIKCEQNLGHDTMYWYKQDSKKFLKIMFSYNNKELIINETVPNRFSPKSPDKAHLNLHINSLELGDSAVYFCASRHGGGEKLFFGSGTQLSVL.